Listed here are 16 T cell receptor beta chains from one sample, sequenced in a study of technical replicates of blood from several donors. Only in-frame clones appear in the TCRdb table, and some are missing; sequencing was by immunoSEQ multiplex PCR. The top ten hold about 3.7% of the sample, which has about 49,000 clones, approximately 90% seen once. Sequenced sample: PBMCs. Source of these receptors: a human donor in good health. Some clones in this sample may be carry-over from other donors' samples.

This clone was found a few times. V and J are TRBV4-2 and TRBJ2-2, with TRBD2 as a possible D gene (10 bases). The V gene's germline CDR1 is LGHNA and CDR2 YNFKEQ. The CDR3 has 18 amino acids. The germline V and J ends were trimmed by 1 base and 8 bases, with 23 bases remaining between them. The CDR3, as DNA: TGTGCCAGCAGCCAAGGGACAGGGGTTACTAGCGGGAAGGGGGAGCTGTTTTTT. It codes for CASSQGTGVTSGKGELFF.

The chain employs TRBV4-2 and TRBJ2-5; possible D gene TRBD1, 6 bases. V shed 1 base and J shed 5 bases, with 14 bases lying between them. Per the germline V gene, CDR1 is LGHNA and CDR2 is YNFKEQ. This CDR3 spans 15 amino acids. CDR3 loop: CASSQVQGKGETQYF. The CDR3 bases are TGTGCCAGCAGCCAAGTACAGGGAAAAGGGGAGACCCAGTACTTC.

This chain uses TRBV18 with TRBJ1-1; D remains ambiguous. Germline V gene lookup returns CDR1 KGHSH and CDR2 LQKENI. The CDR3 runs 14 residues. Trimming left V 1 base short and J 1 base short, with 7 bases between. In DNA, the CDR3 is TGTGCCAGCTCACCACTTGGCGGGAACACTGAAGCTTTCTTT. This encodes CASSPLGGNTEAFF.

This clone was observed a single time. The chain joins TRBV6-1 to TRBJ1-5; D may be TRBD1 (6 bases). Germline V gene sequence: CDR1 MNHNS, CDR2 SASEGT. The length of the CDR3 is 15 residues. Trimming pared 2 bases from V and 9 bases from J, leaving 17 bases between. In DNA form, the CDR3 reads TGTGCCAGCAGTGAATCGGGGACACGGCCCTGGCCCCAGCATTTT. Amino acid sequence: CASSESGTRPWPQHF.

The chain employs TRBV9 and TRBJ2-4; tentative D call: TRBD2 (5 bases). Trimming removed 0 bases from V and 7 bases from J, with 14 bases in between. This CDR3 comprises 15 residues. Germline assignment: CDR1 SGDLS and CDR2 YYNGEE. The DNA of the CDR3 is TGTGCCAGCAGCGTAGAAGAGGGCAGAACGAACATTCAGTACTTC. Protein sequence: CASSVEEGRTNIQYF.

This clone has just a few counts. CDR3 region: CAWSARVGYTF. For the CDR3, the DNA is TGTGCCTGGAGTGCACGGGTTGGCTACACCTTC. The V call is TRBV30, the J call TRBJ1-2; D is undetermined. Trimming cost V 1 base and J 7 bases, with 7 bases left between them. The CDR3 loop spans 11 amino acids. Germline V lookup: CDR1 GTSNPN, CDR2 SVGIG (reference sequence).

Only a few counts were recorded for this clone. This chain links TRBV30 with TRBJ2-7, with D possibly being TRBD2 (5 bases). V shed 4 bases and J shed 6 bases, with 13 bases lying between them. Germline V CDR1 and CDR2: GTSNPN, SVGIG (reference sequence). The CDR3 covers 12 residues. This chain's CDR3 is CAWTFRRGEQYF. The CDR3, as DNA: TGTGCCTGGACTTTCCGACGGGGCGAGCAGTACTTC. Complete variable domain (other parts from reference TRBV30 and TRBJ2-7): SQTIHQWPATLVQPVGSPLSLECTVEGTSNPNLYWYRQAAGRGLQLLFYSVGIGQISSEVPQNLSASRPQDRQFILSSKKLLLSDSGFYLCAWTFRRGEQYFGPGTRLTVT.

V usage is TRBV4-2 and J usage is TRBJ2-2, with 7 bases lining up with TRBD1. CDR3 length: 17 residues. Germline-derived CDR1 and CDR2 are LGHNA and YNFKEQ. Unmatched junction bases numbered 8, after V lost 3 bases and J lost 1 base. CDR3: CASSHPRQGRNTGELFF. The CDR3 DNA follows: TGTGCCAGCAGCCACCCCCGACAGGGCAGGAACACCGGGGAGCTGTTTTTT.

The chain carries TRBV2 and TRBJ2-7; D perhaps matches TRBD2 (5 bases). The V gene's germline CDR1 is SNHLY and CDR2 FYNNEI. Trimming pared 5 bases from V and 6 bases from J, leaving 14 bases between. This CDR3 comprises 13 residues. DNA of the CDR3: TGTGCCAGCAGTAATCGGGGTGATGGCGAGCAGTACTTC. It is translated as CASSNRGDGEQYF.

The rearrangement links TRBV5-6 to TRBJ2-2; D not resolved. Germline V gene lookup returns CDR1 SGHDT and CDR2 YYEEEE. The CDR3 length is 14 residues. V lost 6 bases and J lost 6, with 15 bases in between. In DNA, the CDR3 is TGTGCCAGCACCGCACTTAGGAGCGCCGGGGAGCTGTTTTTT. Residues: CASTALRSAGELFF.

The chain is built from TRBV6-6 and TRBJ2-5, with D unresolved. The CDR3 has 12 residues. V was trimmed by 0 bases and J by 5 bases, leaving 4 bases between them. CDR1 MNHNY and CDR2 SVGAGI come from the germline V gene (reference sequence). The DNA for the CDR3 is TGTGCCAGCAGTTACTCCCGTGAGACCCAGTACTTC. Amino acids: CASSYSRETQYF.

The J gene is TRBJ1-6, the V gene TRBV6-5, with D unresolved. This CDR3 spans 13 amino acids. The ends were cut back, 0 bases at V and 8 bases at J, with 5 bases in the middle. Germline V gene lookup returns CDR1 MNHEY and CDR2 SVGAGI. The CDR3, as DNA: TGTGCCAGCAGTTACTCGGGCTATTCACCCCTCCACTTT. Protein: CASSYSGYSPLHF.

Turning to this clone: Germline and junction disagree at one end, which may indicate a read error. V and J are TRBV4-2 and TRBJ2-5, with 8 bases aligning to TRBD2. Germline V gives CDR1 LGHNA, CDR2 YNFKEQ. The CDR3 has 16 amino acids. The DNA of the CDR3 is TGTGCCAGCAGCCAAGGGGAAGCGGGGGACCACGAGACCCAGTACTTC. It is translated as CASSQGEAGDHETQYF.

This clone has just one count. The V call is TRBV30, the J call TRBJ1-2; D is undetermined. From germline, CDR1 is GTSNPN and CDR2 SVGIG (reference sequence). This CDR3 has 14 amino acids. Trimming took 0 bases from V and 2 from J, leaving 10 bases between them. CDR3 coding DNA: TGTGCCTGGAGTGTACTACTGATAAACTATGGCTACACCTTC. The encoded protein is CAWSVLLINYGYTF. Full variable domain (rest looked up from reference TRBV30 and TRBJ1-2): SQTIHQWPATLVQPVGSPLSLECTVEGTSNPNLYWYRQAAGRGLQLLFYSVGIGQISSEVPQNLSASRPQDRQFILSSKKLLLSDSGFYLCAWSVLLINYGYTFGSGTRLTVV.

The chain joins TRBV6-1 to TRBJ2-3; D may be TRBD2 (5 bases). V was shortened by 7 bases and J by 3 bases, with 11 bases between the two germline ends. The CDR3 spans 13 residues. Germline V CDR1 and CDR2: MNHNS, SASEGT. CDR3 residues: CASNLSGTDTQYF. The CDR3 DNA is TGTGCCAGCAACCTCTCGGGGACAGATACGCAGTATTTT.

The chain is built from TRBV5-5 and TRBJ1-4, with unresolved D. The germline V gene has CDR1 SGHKS and CDR2 YYEKEE (reference sequence). The V end lost 2 bases, the J end lost 10 bases, and 21 bases lay between the germline ends. The CDR3 runs 16 residues. The CDR3 nucleotides are TGTGCCAGCAGCTTTACTGTTCTCGGCGGAGATGTAAAACTGTTTTTT. This gives the protein CASSFTVLGGDVKLFF.